This TCR beta chain was found in a study of shared clonotypes between healthy human individuals. This CDR3 has 15 amino acids. The germline V gene encodes CDR1 SQVTM and CDR2 ANQGSEA. Trimming cost V 5 bases and J 3 bases, with 16 bases left between them. This clone was recorded at least ten times. Produced via immunoSEQ multiplex PCR; TCRdb's table is partial and in-frame only. The sample lists about 1.1 million clones, roughly 74% seen once, with 0.61% in the top ten. Sequencing input: memory CD4+ T cells from PBMCs. The subset denotes: CD45RA-negative fraction. The source of this sequence is a man in his late teens or twenties in good health. Some clones in this sample may be carry-over from other donors' samples. The rearrangement uses TRBV29-1 and TRBJ1-4; tentative D call: TRBD1 (6 bases). CDR3 in amino acids: CSVRSPDRANEKLFF. Here the CDR3 DNA reads TGCAGCGTTCGATCCCCGGACAGAGCTAATGAAAAACTGTTTTTT.